This T cell receptor beta chain was recovered during a study of T cells expressing NK-cell markers. Study information: Sorted CD3+CD56+NKG2C+, CD3+CD56+NKG2C- and CD3+CD56-NKG2C+ T cells provided the TCR beta repertoires. One of eight sequenced donors was HCMV-seronegative; the other seven were seropositive. General study results and limits: Dominant NKG2C+ clonotypes were found to form roughly 1.0-7.0% of CD8+ T cells in more than five donors.

Template switching by 5'RACE with UMIs generated the TCR beta cDNA. TCRdb re-called the 5' RACE reads and shows each CDR3 protein once, DNA omitted. The specimen's table records roughly 380,000 distinct CDR3 sequences. CDR3 size: 15 residues. From germline, CDR1 is LNHNV and CDR2 YYDKDF (reference sequence). About this clonotype: Antigen specificity is unknown.

V usage is TRBV15 and J usage is TRBJ2-5; the TRBD2 assignment by TCRdb is unverifiable without DNA. Sequenced input: blood T cells: a sorted CD56 or NKG2C T cell subset, CD4+ or CD8+ T cells, or bulk PBMC T cells (not recorded which). The clonotype comes from a man aged 18 to 69 in good health. This CDR3 is CATSRRDGPQETQYF.